The clone carrying this T cell receptor (beta chain) was seen many times. Germline V gene lookup returns CDR1 SEHNR and CDR2 FQNEAQ (reference sequence). This CDR3 is built from 14 residues. V shed 3 bases, J shed 3 bases, and the junction held 4 bases outside the gene matches. TCRdb processed the PCR reads anew with MiXCR; each CDR3 protein has one entry. The sample lists 460,000 or so distinct CDR3 sequences; about 20% were seen once. The data are from a study of molecular identifiers for immune sequencing clone quantification. The genes are TRBV7-9 and TRBJ1-1; 7 bases agree with TRBD1. This receptor was identified in a human donor in good health. Some libraries in this study had Jurkat cell RNA spiked in. Input material: naive CD8+ T cells from blood, with Jurkat cell RNA spiked in. Subset specified: FACS-sorted CD8+CD4-CCR7+CD45RA+ naive T cells. The CDR3 reads CASSFTGDYTEAFF. CDR3 DNA: TGTGCCAGCAGCTTTACAGGGGACTACACTGAAGCTTTCTTT.